This T cell receptor beta chain was captured in a study of T-cell memory formation after mild COVID-19. Study results and limitations: Second-wave clones with a day 37 peak had unconfirmed SARS-CoV-2 specificity. Clones contracting over day 15 to 85 were CD4/CD8 balanced, with later expanders leaning CD4+.

Worth noting for this clonotype: As yet, its antigen is unknown.

With 0 bases removed from V and 4 bases from J, the gap between germline ends came to 12 bases. In germline, CDR1 is LGHNA, CDR2 YSLEER. The CDR3 totals 16 residues. A single record per CDR3 protein comes from TCRdb applying MiXCR to the 5' RACE reads. The profile shows some 450,000 distinct CDR3 sequences, 20% of them singletons. The sample comprised PBMCs or a T cell subset sorted from them (not recorded which). The TCR sequence derives from an adult woman who had mild COVID-19 (a few samples of this study predate the infection). Cell type and time point are not known. The rearrangement joins TRBV4-3 to TRBJ2-2; unclear D gene. CDR3 protein: CASSQDLGFSTGELFF. CDR3 in DNA: TGCGCCAGCAGCCAAGATCTGGGCTTTAGCACCGGGGAGCTGTTTTTT.